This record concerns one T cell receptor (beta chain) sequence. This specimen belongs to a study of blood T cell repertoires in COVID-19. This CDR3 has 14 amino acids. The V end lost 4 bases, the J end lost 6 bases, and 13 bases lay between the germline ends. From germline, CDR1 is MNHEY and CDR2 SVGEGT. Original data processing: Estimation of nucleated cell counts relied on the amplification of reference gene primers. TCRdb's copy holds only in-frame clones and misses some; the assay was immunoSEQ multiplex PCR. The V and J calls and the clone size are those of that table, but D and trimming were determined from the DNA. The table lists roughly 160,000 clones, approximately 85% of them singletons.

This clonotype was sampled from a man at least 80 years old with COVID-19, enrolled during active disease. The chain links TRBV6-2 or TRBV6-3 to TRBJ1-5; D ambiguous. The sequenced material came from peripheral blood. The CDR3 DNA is TGTGCCAGCAGTTTTGGCACCCGAGGTCAGCCCCAGCATTTT. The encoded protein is CASSFGTRGQPQHF.